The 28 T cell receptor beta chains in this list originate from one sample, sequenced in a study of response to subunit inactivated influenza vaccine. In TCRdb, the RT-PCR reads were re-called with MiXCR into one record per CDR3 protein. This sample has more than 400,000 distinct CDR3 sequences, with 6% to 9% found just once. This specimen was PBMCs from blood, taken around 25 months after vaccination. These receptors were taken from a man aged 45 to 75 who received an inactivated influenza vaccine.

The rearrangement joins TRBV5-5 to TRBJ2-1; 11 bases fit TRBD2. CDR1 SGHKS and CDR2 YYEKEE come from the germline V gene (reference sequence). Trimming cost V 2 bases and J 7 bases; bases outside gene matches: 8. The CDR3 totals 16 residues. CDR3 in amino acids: CASSFTLAGGRNEQFF. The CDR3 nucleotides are TGTGCCAGCAGCTTCACTCTAGCGGGAGGCCGTAATGAGCAGTTCTTC.

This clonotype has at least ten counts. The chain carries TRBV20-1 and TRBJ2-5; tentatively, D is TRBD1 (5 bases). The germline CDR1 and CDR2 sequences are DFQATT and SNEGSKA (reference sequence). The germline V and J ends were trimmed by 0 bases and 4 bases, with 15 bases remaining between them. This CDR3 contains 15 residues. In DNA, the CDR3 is TGCAGTGCTAGAGATTGGGGCCCCAAGGGAGAGACCCAGTACTTC. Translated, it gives CSARDWGPKGETQYF.

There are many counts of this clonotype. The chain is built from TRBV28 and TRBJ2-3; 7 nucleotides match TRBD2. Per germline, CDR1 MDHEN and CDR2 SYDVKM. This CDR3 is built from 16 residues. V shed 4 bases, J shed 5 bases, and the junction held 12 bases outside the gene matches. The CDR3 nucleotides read TGTGCCAGCAGTTCCCCTGGGGAGGGGCGGGGAGATACGCAGTATTTT. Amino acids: CASSSPGEGRGDTQYF.

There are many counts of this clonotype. The CDR3 sequence is CASSTGTVLTEAFF. CDR3 nucleotide sequence: TGCGCCAGCAGCACCGGGACAGTTCTCACTGAAGCTTTCTTT. The V call is TRBV5-1, the J call TRBJ1-1, with 7 bases aligning to TRBD1. CDR1 and CDR2 (germline): SGHRS, YFSETQ. This CDR3 comprises 14 residues. Germline trimming cut 4 bases from V and 4 bases from J; bases unmatched to any gene: 7.

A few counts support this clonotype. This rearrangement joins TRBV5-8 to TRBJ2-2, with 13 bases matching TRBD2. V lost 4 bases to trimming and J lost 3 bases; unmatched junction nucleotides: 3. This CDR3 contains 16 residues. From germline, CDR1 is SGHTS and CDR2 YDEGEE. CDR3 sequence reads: CASSLGLAGDTGELFF. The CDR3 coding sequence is TGTGCCAGCAGCCTCGGACTAGCGGGGGACACCGGGGAGCTGTTTTTT.

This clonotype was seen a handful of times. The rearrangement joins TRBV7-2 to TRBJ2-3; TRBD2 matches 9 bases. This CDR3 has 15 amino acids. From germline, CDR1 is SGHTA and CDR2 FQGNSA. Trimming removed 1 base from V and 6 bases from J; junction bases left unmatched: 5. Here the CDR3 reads CASSLGLAEVDTQYF. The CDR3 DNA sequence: TGTGCCAGCAGCTTAGGACTAGCGGAAGTGGATACGCAGTATTTT.

Here the CDR3 DNA reads TGCAGTGCTAGCGGGACAGAACTCAATGAGCAGTTCTTC. The encoded protein is CSASGTELNEQFF. The chain carries TRBV20-1 and TRBJ2-1; TRBD1 matches 7 bases. Trimming removed 3 bases from V and 6 bases from J; junction bases left unmatched: 5. The CDR3 length is 13 residues. Per germline, CDR1 DFQATT and CDR2 SNEGSKA (reference sequence).

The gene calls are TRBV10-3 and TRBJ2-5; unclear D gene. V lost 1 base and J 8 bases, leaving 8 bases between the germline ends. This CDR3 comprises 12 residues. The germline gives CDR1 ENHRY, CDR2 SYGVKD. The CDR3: CAISELDDTQYF. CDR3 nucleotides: TGTGCCATCAGTGAGTTAGACGATACCCAGTACTTC.

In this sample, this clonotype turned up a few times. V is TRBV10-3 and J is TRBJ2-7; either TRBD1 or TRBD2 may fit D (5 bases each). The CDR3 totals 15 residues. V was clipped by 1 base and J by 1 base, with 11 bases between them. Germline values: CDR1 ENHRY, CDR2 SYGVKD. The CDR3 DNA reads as TGTGCCATCAGTGAGTGGGGGAAAGTATCCTACGAGCAGTACTTC. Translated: CAISEWGKVSYEQYF.

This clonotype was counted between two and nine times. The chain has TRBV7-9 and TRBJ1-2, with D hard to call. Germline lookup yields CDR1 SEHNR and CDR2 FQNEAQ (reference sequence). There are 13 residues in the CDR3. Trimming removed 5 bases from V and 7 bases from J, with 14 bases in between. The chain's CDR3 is CASSLNQVSGYTF. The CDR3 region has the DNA TGTGCCAGCAGCCTTAACCAGGTCTCTGGCTACACCTTC.

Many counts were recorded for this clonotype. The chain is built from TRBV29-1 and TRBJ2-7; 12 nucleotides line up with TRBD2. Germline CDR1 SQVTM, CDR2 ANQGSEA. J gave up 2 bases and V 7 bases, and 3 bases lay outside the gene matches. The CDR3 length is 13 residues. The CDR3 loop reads CSGGLAGTYEQYF. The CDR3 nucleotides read TGCAGCGGAGGACTAGCGGGGACCTACGAGCAGTACTTC.

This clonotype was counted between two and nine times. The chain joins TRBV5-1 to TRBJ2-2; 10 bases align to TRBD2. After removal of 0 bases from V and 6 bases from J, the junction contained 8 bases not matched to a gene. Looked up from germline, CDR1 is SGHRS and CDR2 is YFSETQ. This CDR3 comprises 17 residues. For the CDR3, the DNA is TGCGCCAGCAGCTTGGACTACGGACTAGCGGACGCCGGGGAGCTGTTTTTT. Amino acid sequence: CASSLDYGLADAGELFF.

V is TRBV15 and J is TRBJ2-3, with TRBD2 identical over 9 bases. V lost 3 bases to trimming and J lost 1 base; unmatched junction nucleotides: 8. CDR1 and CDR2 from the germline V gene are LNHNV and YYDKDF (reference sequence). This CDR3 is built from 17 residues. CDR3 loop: CATSRTRTSVGTDTQYF. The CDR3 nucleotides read TGTGCCACCAGCAGGACTAGGACTAGCGTAGGCACAGATACGCAGTATTTT.

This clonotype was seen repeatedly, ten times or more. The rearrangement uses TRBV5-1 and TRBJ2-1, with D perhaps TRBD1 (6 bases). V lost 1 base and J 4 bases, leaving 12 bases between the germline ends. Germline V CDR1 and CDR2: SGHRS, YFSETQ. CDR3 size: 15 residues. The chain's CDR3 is CASSLLGARYNEQFF. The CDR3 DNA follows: TGCGCCAGCAGCTTGTTGGGGGCGCGATACAATGAGCAGTTCTTC.

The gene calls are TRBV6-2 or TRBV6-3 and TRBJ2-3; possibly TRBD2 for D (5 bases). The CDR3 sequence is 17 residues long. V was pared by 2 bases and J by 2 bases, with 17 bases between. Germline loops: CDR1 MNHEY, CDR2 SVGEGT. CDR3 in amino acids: CASSYGPAAQFTDTQYF. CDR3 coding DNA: TGTGCCAGCAGTTACGGGCCAGCGGCCCAATTCACAGATACGCAGTATTTT.

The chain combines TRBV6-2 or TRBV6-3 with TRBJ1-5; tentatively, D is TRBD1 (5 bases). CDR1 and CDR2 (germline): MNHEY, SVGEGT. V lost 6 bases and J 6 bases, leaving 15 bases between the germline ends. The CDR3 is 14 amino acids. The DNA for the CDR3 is TGTGCCAGCAGCTACGACAGACGTGGTCAGCCCCAGCATTTT. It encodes CASSYDRRGQPQHF.

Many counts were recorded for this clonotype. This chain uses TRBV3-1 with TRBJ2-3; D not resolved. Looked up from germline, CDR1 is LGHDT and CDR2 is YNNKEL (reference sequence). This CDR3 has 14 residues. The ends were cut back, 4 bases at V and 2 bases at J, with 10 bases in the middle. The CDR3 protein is CASSPSTDTDTQYF. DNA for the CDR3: TGTGCCAGCAGCCCATCGACGGACACAGATACGCAGTATTTT.

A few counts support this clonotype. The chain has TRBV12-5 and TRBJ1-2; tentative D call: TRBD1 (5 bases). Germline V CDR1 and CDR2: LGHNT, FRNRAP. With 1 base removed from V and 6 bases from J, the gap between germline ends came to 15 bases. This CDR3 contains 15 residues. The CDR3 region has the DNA TGTGCTAGTGGTTTGGGGCAGGGCAGAGTGGATGGCTACACCTTC. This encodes CASGLGQGRVDGYTF.

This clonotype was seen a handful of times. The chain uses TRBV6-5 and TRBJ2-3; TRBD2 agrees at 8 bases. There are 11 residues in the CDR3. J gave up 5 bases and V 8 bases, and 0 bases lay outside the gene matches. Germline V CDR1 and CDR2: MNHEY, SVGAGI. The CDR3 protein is CASGTRDTQYF. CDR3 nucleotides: TGTGCCAGCGGGACTAGAGATACGCAGTATTTT.

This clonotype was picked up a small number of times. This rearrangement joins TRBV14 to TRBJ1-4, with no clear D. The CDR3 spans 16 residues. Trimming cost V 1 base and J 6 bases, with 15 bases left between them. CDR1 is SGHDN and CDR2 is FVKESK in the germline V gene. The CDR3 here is CASSQVSAGRDEKLFF. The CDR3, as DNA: TGTGCCAGCAGCCAAGTGAGTGCAGGTCGCGATGAAAAACTGTTTTTT.

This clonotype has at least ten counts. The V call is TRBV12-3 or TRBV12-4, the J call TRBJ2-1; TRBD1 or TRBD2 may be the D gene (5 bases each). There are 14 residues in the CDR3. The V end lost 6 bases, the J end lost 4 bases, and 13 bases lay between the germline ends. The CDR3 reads CASRAGTDYNEQFF. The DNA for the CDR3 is TGTGCCAGCAGGGCCGGGACGGATTACAATGAGCAGTTCTTC.

The CDR3: CASSPSAFPRQETQYF. CDR3 bases: TGTGCCAGCAGCCCTTCTGCGTTCCCGCGCCAAGAGACCCAGTACTTC. V and J are TRBV27 and TRBJ2-5; D uncertain. Germline lookup yields CDR1 MNHEY and CDR2 SMNVEV (reference sequence). This CDR3 contains 16 residues. V was shortened by 6 bases and J by 1 base, with 18 bases between the two germline ends.

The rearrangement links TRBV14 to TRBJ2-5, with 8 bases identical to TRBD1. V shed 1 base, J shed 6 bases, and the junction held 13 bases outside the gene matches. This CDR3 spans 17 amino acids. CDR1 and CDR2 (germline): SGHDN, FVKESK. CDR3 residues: CASSQAPRGQGAKTQYF. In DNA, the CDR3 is TGTGCCAGCAGCCAAGCTCCCAGGGGGCAGGGGGCGAAGACCCAGTACTTC.

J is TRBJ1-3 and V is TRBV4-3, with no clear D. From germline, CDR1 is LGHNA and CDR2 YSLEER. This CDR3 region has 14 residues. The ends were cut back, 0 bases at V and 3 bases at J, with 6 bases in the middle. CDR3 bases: TGCGCCAGCAGCCAAGAATTTGATGGAAACACCATATATTTT. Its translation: CASSQEFDGNTIYF.

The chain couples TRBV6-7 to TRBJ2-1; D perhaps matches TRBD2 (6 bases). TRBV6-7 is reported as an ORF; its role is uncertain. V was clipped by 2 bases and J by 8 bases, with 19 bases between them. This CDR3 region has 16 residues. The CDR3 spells CASSYLGTPREDEQFF. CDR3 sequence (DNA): TGTGCCAGCAGTTACCTTGGGACTCCCCGTGAGGATGAGCAGTTCTTC.

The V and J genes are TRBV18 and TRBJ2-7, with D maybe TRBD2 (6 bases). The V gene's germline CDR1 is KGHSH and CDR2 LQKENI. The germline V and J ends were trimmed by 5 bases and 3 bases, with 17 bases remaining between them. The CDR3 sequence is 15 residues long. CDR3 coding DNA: TGTGCCAGCTCAGGAGGGGACCGTCCTTACTACGAGCAGTACTTC. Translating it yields CASSGGDRPYYEQYF.

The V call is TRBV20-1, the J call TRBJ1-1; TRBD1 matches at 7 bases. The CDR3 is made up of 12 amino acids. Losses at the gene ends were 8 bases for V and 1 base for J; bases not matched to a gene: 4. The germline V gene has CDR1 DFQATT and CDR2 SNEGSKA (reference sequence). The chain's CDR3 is CSSYRGNTEAFF. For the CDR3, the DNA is TGCAGTTCATACAGGGGGAACACTGAAGCTTTCTTT.

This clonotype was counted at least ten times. The CDR3 sequence: CASSLNFGTGDYEQFF. The CDR3, as DNA: TGTGCCAGCAGCTTAAACTTCGGGACAGGGGATTATGAGCAGTTCTTC. The rearrangement uses TRBV11-2 and TRBJ2-1; 10 positions match TRBD1. The CDR3 extends over 16 amino acids. Germline V gene lookup returns CDR1 SGHAT and CDR2 FQNNGV. J was trimmed by 8 bases and V by 2 bases; bases with no gene match: 9.